This entry lists 7 T cell receptor beta chains sequenced from one sample in a study of OX40 agonist ivuxolimab in advanced cancers. The protocol was immunoSEQ multiplex PCR, while the TCRdb copy is restricted to in-frame clones and leaves out a portion. There are about 70,000 clones in the sample; about four fifths occur only once, and roughly 6.8% lies in the top ten. The material was CD4+ or CD8+ T cells sorted from blood, obtained in a trial of the OX40 agonist ivuxolimab. These receptors originate from an adult with an advanced solid tumor such as melanoma, head and neck, liver or kidney cancer.

The V call is TRBV2, the J call TRBJ2-7; D is possibly TRBD1 or TRBD2 (6 bases each). The last part of the DNA fits TRBJ2-5 better; the J call may be wrong. The CDR3 contains 12 residues. CDR1 is SNHLY, CDR2 FYNNEI, per germline. The CDR3 nucleotides read TGTGCCAGCATAAGGGGGGAAGAGACCCAGTACTTC. Protein product: CASIRGEETQYF.

This chain links TRBV15 with TRBJ2-5; D is perhaps TRBD2 (6 bases). The CDR3 contains 14 residues. Deletions cut 8 bases from V and 1 base from J, with 14 bases between. CDR1 is LNHNV, CDR2 YYDKDF, per germline (reference sequence). Here the CDR3 reads CATRGSGFQETQYF. The CDR3 DNA is TGTGCCACCCGGGGGTCAGGGTTCCAAGAGACCCAGTACTTC.

This clone was counted a single time. The chain employs TRBV7-2 and TRBJ2-1; D gene ambiguous. This CDR3 has 16 amino acids. Trimming removed 4 bases at V and 0 bases at J, with 13 bases between. CDR1 is SGHTA, CDR2 FQGNSA, per germline. The CDR3 here is CASSSLDPSSYNEQFF. DNA of the CDR3: TGTGCCAGCAGCTCCTTAGACCCGAGCTCCTACAATGAGCAGTTCTTC. Full variable domain (outside the CDR3, taken from reference TRBV7-2 and TRBJ2-1): GAGVSQSPSNKVTEKGKDVELRCDPISGHTALYWYRQSLGQGLEFLIYFQGNSAPDKSGLPSDRFSAERTGGSVSTLTIQRTQQEDSAVYLCASSSLDPSSYNEQFFGPGTRLTVL.

CDR3 DNA: TGTGCCAGCAGCTGGAACAGGGCCAACACTGAAGCTTTCTTT. It specifies CASSWNRANTEAFF. This chain uses TRBV7-8 with TRBJ1-1, with TRBD1 as a possible D gene (6 bases). This CDR3 has 14 amino acids. Germline CDR1 is SGHVS and CDR2 is FQNEAQ. The V gene lost 4 bases and the J gene lost 2 bases, with 11 bases spanning the gap.

The chain has TRBV4-2 and TRBJ2-1, with 9 positions matching TRBD2. The J segment lost 5 bases and the V segment lost 2 bases, leaving 4 bases of the junction unmatched. CDR3 size: 15 residues. Germline CDR1 is LGHNA and CDR2 is YNFKEQ. The chain's CDR3 is CASSQPSSGNNEQFF. DNA of the CDR3: TGTGCCAGCAGCCAACCGTCTAGCGGGAACAATGAGCAGTTCTTC.

Of note for this clone: This sample includes further DNA sequences coding for the same CDR3. The rearrangement links TRBV18 to TRBJ1-1; no firm D call. CDR3 length equals 14 residues. Trimming removed 3 bases from V and 1 base from J, with 9 bases in between. Germline V gene lookup returns CDR1 KGHSH and CDR2 LQKENI. DNA of the CDR3: TGTGCCAGCTCACCTTTGGGCCCGAACACTGAAGCTTTCTTT. Protein product: CASSPLGPNTEAFF.

The V gene is TRBV2, the J gene TRBJ1-4; tentatively, D is TRBD1 (6 bases). The CDR3 runs to 16 residues. Germline values: CDR1 SNHLY, CDR2 FYNNEI. V lost 2 bases to trimming and J lost 7 bases, with 17 bases between them. CDR3 residues: CASSELGRGRGEKLFF. The CDR3 DNA reads TGTGCCAGCAGTGAATTGGGCAGGGGCCGAGGTGAAAAACTGTTTTTT.